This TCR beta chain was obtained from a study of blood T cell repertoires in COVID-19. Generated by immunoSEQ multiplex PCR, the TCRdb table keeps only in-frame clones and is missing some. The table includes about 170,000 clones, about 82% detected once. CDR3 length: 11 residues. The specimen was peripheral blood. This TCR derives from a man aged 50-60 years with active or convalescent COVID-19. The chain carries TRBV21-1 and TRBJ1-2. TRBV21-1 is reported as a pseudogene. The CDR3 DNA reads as TGTGCCAGGGGGTGGAGCGGGGGCTACACCTTC. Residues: CARGWSGGYTF.